Listed below are T cell receptor beta chains from one sample, sequenced in a study of human T cells and chemical hapten exposure. MiXCR was run by TCRdb on the RACE reads, yielding one entry per CDR3 protein. The table includes approximately 400,000 distinct CDR3 sequences, less than 6.5% detected once. The sequencing here drew on whole blood, taken in connection with sensitization to the hapten diphenylcyclopropenone (DPC). These receptors all come from a woman between 45 and 65 years old with alopecia areata. Some clones in this sample may be carry-over from other donors' samples. Each CDR3 is given with its conserved first and last residue. D genes are given only for firm matches. Clone size is given for some rows only: seen once, a few or many times, or a class if the clone is expanded.

clone_size j_call d_call v_call cdr3_aa cdr3_nt
many TRBJ1-1 NA TRBV30 CAWSADYSVEAFF TGTGCCTGGAGTGCCGACTACAGCGTTGAAGCTTTCTTT
many TRBJ2-3 TRBD2 TRBV20-1 CSAGTRRATDTQYF TGCAGTGCTGGGACTAGAAGGGCCACAGATACGCAGTATTTT
NA TRBJ2-3 TRBD2 TRBV4-2 CASSQGRLAANTDTQYF TGTGCCAGCAGCCAAGGGCGACTAGCGGCCAACACAGATACGCAGTATTTT
NA TRBJ2-7 NA TRBV10-3 CAISESKLSYEQYF TGTGCCATCAGTGAGTCGAAGCTTTCCTACGAGCAGTACTTC
NA TRBJ2-7 NA TRBV28 CASSPGTLGRYEQYF TGTGCCAGCAGTCCGGGGACCTTGGGGAGGTACGAGCAGTACTTC
many TRBJ1-1 NA TRBV3-1 CASSPGGTWMNTEAFF TGTGCCAGCAGCCCGGGCGGAACCTGGATGAACACTGAAGCTTTCTTT
many TRBJ2-5 NA TRBV25-1 CASSESRFRAQGVETQYF TGTGCCAGCAGTGAATCTCGATTTCGGGCCCAAGGCGTAGAGACCCAGTACTTC
few TRBJ2-7 TRBD2 TRBV20-1 CSASSLAGDSYEQYF TGCAGTGCTAGTTCTCTAGCGGGTGACTCCTACGAGCAGTACTTC
many TRBJ2-2 TRBD1 TRBV12-3/TRBV12-4 CASSDRGGGTGELFF TGTGCCAGCAGCGACAGGGGAGGTGGCACCGGGGAGCTGTTTTTT
many TRBJ2-5 NA TRBV3-1 CASSQYGQETQYF TGTGCCAGCAGCCAATACGGCCAGGAGACCCAGTACTTC
many TRBJ2-6 TRBD2 TRBV11-2 CASSSRTSGPSGANVLTF TGTGCCAGCAGCTCTAGGACTAGCGGCCCCTCTGGGGCCAACGTCCTGACTTTC
NA TRBJ1-3 NA TRBV21-1 CASSKAVSKGTKGNTIYF TGTGCCAGCAGCAAAGCTGTTTCTAAGGGTACTAAGGGAAACACCATATATTTT
many TRBJ1-6 NA TRBV20-1 CSVRSDNVKSPLHF TGCAGTGTCAGATCGGACAATGTGAAATCACCCCTCCACTTT
NA TRBJ2-3 TRBD2 TRBV7-2 CASSLEELAGPTDTQYF TGTGCCAGCAGCTTAGAGGAACTAGCGGGTCCCACAGATACGCAGTATTTT
many TRBJ2-1 NA TRBV3-1 CASSQESHWSSYNEQFF TGTGCCAGCAGCCAAGAATCCCACTGGAGCTCCTACAATGAGCAGTTCTTC
few TRBJ2-3 TRBD1 TRBV20-1 CSASETGKNTQYF TGCAGTGCTAGTGAGACAGGGAAAAATACGCAGTATTTT
many TRBJ2-7 TRBD1 TRBV4-2 CASSQVPGGDEQYF TGTGCCAGCAGCCAAGTGCCAGGGGGCGACGAGCAGTACTTC
many TRBJ2-7 TRBD2 TRBV6-2/TRBV6-3 CASSYVTSGSPEQYF TGTGCCAGCAGTTACGTGACTAGCGGGAGTCCCGAGCAGTACTTC
NA TRBJ2-7 TRBD1 TRBV4-3 CASSQDWTGKDEQYF TGCGCCAGCAGCCAAGATTGGACAGGGAAGGACGAGCAGTACTTC
many TRBJ1-5 TRBD1 TRBV20-1 CSATRGPQPQHF TGCAGTGCTACTAGGGGGCCCCAGCCCCAGCATTTT
many TRBJ2-1 NA TRBV6-6 CASSGGGTAPNEQFF TGTGCCAGCAGCGGGGGAGGGACAGCCCCCAATGAGCAGTTCTTC
few TRBJ1-2 NA TRBV5-1 CASSPDGENYGYTF TGCGCCAGCTCCCCGGACGGGGAGAACTATGGCTACACCTTC
many TRBJ1-4 NA TRBV6-5 CASSYGESGEEKLFF TGTGCCAGCAGTTACGGGGAGAGCGGAGAAGAAAAACTGTTTTTT
NA TRBJ1-1 NA TRBV12-3/TRBV12-4 CASSFLLRPAGNTEAFF TGTGCCAGCAGTTTCTTATTGAGACCCGCGGGGAACACTGAAGCTTTCTTT
few TRBJ1-4 NA TRBV7-9 CASSLPQGQAEKLFF TGTGCCAGCAGCTTACCACAAGGTCAGGCGGAAAAACTGTTTTTT
many TRBJ2-1 NA TRBV12-3/TRBV12-4 CASTLLDAASYNEQFF TGTGCCAGCACCCTCCTTGACGCGGCCTCCTACAATGAGCAGTTCTTC
many TRBJ2-6 TRBD2 TRBV5-1 CASSPDPPRLAVSGANVLTF TGCGCCAGCAGCCCTGATCCCCCCCGACTAGCGGTCTCTGGGGCCAACGTCCTGACTTTC
many TRBJ2-7 TRBD2 TRBV5-1 CASSLGGSLADLRGYF TGCGCCAGCAGCTTGGGAGGTTCGCTAGCGGACCTACGAGGGTACTTC
many TRBJ2-1 TRBD1 TRBV29-1 CSVRGHRNEQFF TGCAGCGTTAGGGGGCATCGGAATGAGCAGTTCTTC
many TRBJ2-7 NA TRBV13 CASSSSGTADYEQYF TGTGCCAGCAGCTCTTCGGGTACCGCCGACTACGAGCAGTACTTC
many TRBJ2-2 NA TRBV3-1 CASSQGPSNTGELFF TGTGCCAGCAGCCAAGGGCCGTCGAACACCGGGGAGCTGTTTTTT
few TRBJ2-7 TRBD2 TRBV4-3 CASSPGSGGRSGQYF TGCGCCAGCAGCCCCGGCAGCGGGGGGCGCAGCGGGCAGTACTTC
NA TRBJ2-1 NA TRBV15 CATSSRYNEQFF TGTGCCACCAGCAGTCGCTACAATGAGCAGTTCTTC
many TRBJ1-5 NA TRBV12-3/TRBV12-4 CASIAGRNQPQHF TGTGCCAGTATAGCAGGGCGCAATCAGCCCCAGCATTTT
many TRBJ2-7 NA TRBV28 CASRPGLDYEQYF TGTGCCAGCAGGCCGGGACTGGACTACGAGCAGTACTTC
few TRBJ2-2 TRBD2 TRBV10-1 CASTDGLAPGELFF TGCGCCAGCACGGACGGACTAGCCCCCGGGGAGCTGTTTTTT
few TRBJ1-4 NA TRBV7-8 CASSPGPGEKLFF TGTGCCAGCAGCCCCGGACCTGGGGAAAAACTGTTTTTT
many TRBJ2-1 NA TRBV6-2/TRBV6-3 CASSYSRGLRGHNEQFF TGTGCCAGCAGTTACTCCCGGGGGCTGAGGGGCCACAATGAGCAGTTCTTC
many TRBJ2-7 TRBD2 TRBV7-9 CASSPTSGPYEQYF TGTGCCAGCAGCCCTACTAGCGGGCCCTACGAGCAGTACTTC
NA TRBJ1-6 NA TRBV21-1 CASSNGRGSPLHF TGTGCCAGCAGCAATGGGCGGGGTTCACCCCTCCACTTT
NA TRBJ2-7 NA TRBV6-5 CASSYIGGLAEQYF TGTGCCAGCAGTTACATCGGGGGGCTTGCCGAGCAGTACTTC
few TRBJ1-5 NA TRBV28 CASLGTYSNQPQHF TGTGCCAGCTTAGGAACCTATAGCAATCAGCCCCAGCATTTT
few TRBJ2-3 TRBD1 TRBV12-3/TRBV12-4 CASSSPPSAGGDLTDTQYF TGTGCCAGCAGTTCCCCCCCCTCGGCAGGGGGCGACCTCACAGATACGCAGTATTTT